The 31 T cell receptor beta chains given below trace back to one sample, sequenced in a study of radiation and T cells in renal cell carcinoma. Data came from immunoSEQ multiplex PCR; TCRdb stores just in-frame clones and leaves some out. The repertoire holds about 130,000 clones, with roughly 80% as singletons. Time point noted: baseline pretreatment blood. As to treatment: 15 Gy SBRT to primary tumor, nephrectomy 4 weeks later. This specimen was blood, taken from a patient whose treatment included radiotherapy and nephrectomy. The source is a woman aged 60 to 75 with renal cell carcinoma.

The chain is built from TRBV10-3 and TRBJ2-1; D might be TRBD1 or TRBD2, each matching 5 bases. Germline V gives CDR1 ENHRY, CDR2 SYGVKD. Deletions cut 2 bases from V and 8 bases from J, with 10 bases between. This CDR3 is built from 13 residues. CDR3 protein: CAISENRGDEQFF. The CDR3 coding sequence is TGTGCCATCAGTGAGAACAGAGGGGATGAGCAGTTCTTC.

The chain carries TRBV6-4 and TRBJ1-5, with 8 bases fitting TRBD1. Germline-derived CDR1 and CDR2 are MRHNA and SNTAGT. The CDR3 length is 17 residues. Trimming took 7 bases from V and 1 from J; bases not matched to a gene: 12. The CDR3 DNA sequence: TGTGCCAGCATCAAACTAGCCGGACAGGGCAGCAATCAGCCCCAGCATTTT. Translating gives CASIKLAGQGSNQPQHF.

This chain links TRBV19 with TRBJ1-1, with unresolved D. V dropped 0 bases and J dropped 1 base, with 18 bases sitting between them. CDR3 length: 18 amino acids. Germline lookup yields CDR1 LNHDA and CDR2 SQIVND (reference sequence). The CDR3 loop reads CASSIDLEGSYRNTEAFF. CDR3 bases: TGTGCCAGTAGTATAGATCTCGAAGGGAGTTACCGGAACACTGAAGCTTTCTTT. The whole variable domain, remainder taken from reference TRBV19 and TRBJ1-1, is DGGITQSPKYLFRKEGQNVTLSCEQNLNHDAMYWYRQDPGQGLRLIYYSQIVNDFQKGDIAEGYSVSREKKESFPLTVTSAQKNPTAFYLCASSIDLEGSYRNTEAFFGQGTRLTVV.

The J gene is TRBJ1-1, the V gene TRBV28; D is uncertain. CDR3 size: 13 residues. Trimming took off 6 bases at V and 7 bases at J, with 15 bases between the two ends. The germline CDR1 and CDR2 sequences are MDHEN and SYDVKM. The CDR3 DNA sequence: TGTGCCAGCAGCTTAACACGAGGAGGTGAAGCTTTCTTT. Its protein product is CASSLTRGGEAFF.

The chain recombines TRBV6-5 with TRBJ2-7; D is unclear. CDR3 length: 15 amino acids. Looked up from germline, CDR1 is MNHEY and CDR2 is SVGAGI. The ends were cut back, 0 bases at V and 0 bases at J, with 9 bases in the middle. CDR3 coding DNA: TGTGCCAGCAGTTACTCGGCCGCCGACTCCTACGAGCAGTACTTC. Translation gives CASSYSAADSYEQYF.

The chain employs TRBV28 and TRBJ1-3; a weak D match, TRBD1 (5 bases). The CDR3 spans 12 residues. Trimming removed 6 bases from V and 5 bases from J, with 8 bases in between. Germline-derived CDR1 and CDR2 are MDHEN and SYDVKM. The CDR3 sequence: CASRGDRNTIYF. CDR3 bases: TGTGCCAGCAGAGGGGACCGAAACACCATATATTTT.

The V gene is TRBV19, the J gene TRBJ2-5, with D maybe TRBD1 (6 bases). V was shortened by 6 bases and J by 2 bases, with 19 bases between the two germline ends. The CDR3 has 16 residues. From germline, CDR1 is LNHDA and CDR2 SQIVND (reference sequence). The CDR3 DNA follows: TGTGCCAGTAGGGAATCAGGCTCTGGACAGCAAGAGACCCAGTACTTC. Protein sequence: CASRESGSGQQETQYF.

In this sample, this clone turned up a few times. The rearrangement uses TRBV18 and TRBJ1-1; TRBD1 might be the D (5 bases). Germline assignment: CDR1 KGHSH and CDR2 LQKENI. The CDR3 spans 15 residues. The V gene lost 2 bases and the J gene lost 0 bases, with 10 bases spanning the gap. The CDR3 coding sequence is TGTGCCAGCTCACCAATGAGACAGATGAACACTGAAGCTTTCTTT. Its translation: CASSPMRQMNTEAFF.

This clone was seen just once. This chain joins TRBV7-2 and TRBJ1-2; 7 bases match TRBD1. V gave up 4 bases and J gave up 8 bases; unmatched junction bases: 7. CDR3 size: 13 residues. Germline CDR1 is SGHTA and CDR2 is FQGNSA. This CDR3 is CASSSPTGIGYTF. CDR3 bases: TGTGCCAGCAGCTCGCCGACAGGGATCGGCTACACCTTC.

The V gene is TRBV5-1, the J gene TRBJ2-5; D possibly corresponds to TRBD1 (6 bases). This CDR3 comprises 14 residues. Germline loops: CDR1 SGHRS, CDR2 YFSETQ. The germline V and J ends were trimmed by 4 bases and 4 bases, with 14 bases remaining between them. The CDR3: CASSPLQGGETQYF. CDR3 sequence (DNA): TGCGCCAGCAGCCCCCTCCAAGGGGGAGAGACCCAGTACTTC.

J is TRBJ2-2 and V is TRBV7-3, with D possibly being TRBD2 (5 bases). The V end lost 1 base, the J end lost 6 bases, and 12 bases lay between the germline ends. Germline CDR1 is SGHTA and CDR2 is FQGTGA. The CDR3 is 15 residues long. CDR3 bases: TGTGCCAGCAGCTTAATCGGGGTGCAGGCCGGGGAGCTGTTTTTT. This translates into CASSLIGVQAGELFF.

The DNA of the CDR3 is TGCAGCGTAGATGGCTACACCTTC. Translation: CSVDGYTF. The V call is TRBV29-1, the J call TRBJ1-2; D remains ambiguous. This CDR3 comprises 8 residues. The germline V gene has CDR1 SQVTM and CDR2 ANQGSEA. With 6 bases removed from V and 6 bases from J, the gap between germline ends came to 2 bases.

A few counts support this clone. V gene TRBV7-9 combines with J gene TRBJ2-1, with D possibly being TRBD2 (6 bases). CDR1 SEHNR and CDR2 FQNEAQ come from the germline V gene (reference sequence). V dropped 3 bases and J dropped 7 bases, with 16 bases sitting between them. The CDR3 totals 15 residues. The DNA of the CDR3 is TGTGCCAGCAGCTTTATGCCCGGGGGTCAGAATGAGCAGTTCTTC. Amino acids: CASSFMPGGQNEQFF. Full variable domain (missing parts from reference TRBV7-9 and TRBJ2-1): DTGVSQNPRHKITKRGQNVTFRCDPISEHNRLYWYRQTLGQGPEFLTYFQNEAQLEKSRLLSDRFSAERPKGSFSTLEIQRTEQGDSAMYLCASSFMPGGQNEQFFGPGTRLTVL.

V gene TRBV5-1 combines with J gene TRBJ2-7, with 9 positions matching TRBD1. Trimming removed 1 base from V and 6 bases from J; junction bases left unmatched: 2. The CDR3 totals 13 residues. The germline V gene has CDR1 SGHRS and CDR2 YFSETQ. The CDR3 nucleotides read TGCGCCAGCAGCTTGTTGACAGGGGGCGAGCAGTACTTC. As protein: CASSLLTGGEQYF. The variable domain in full, with the rest retrieved from reference TRBV5-1 and TRBJ2-7, is KAGVTQTPRYLIKTRGQQVTLSCSPISGHRSVSWYQQTPGQGLQFLFEYFSETQRNKGNFPGRFSGRQFSNSRSEMNVSTLELGDSALYLCASSLLTGGEQYFGPGTRLTVT.

The V and J genes are TRBV11-2 and TRBJ1-1; D ambiguous. Germline V CDR1 and CDR2: SGHAT, FQNNGV. V was clipped by 1 base and J by 0 bases, with 9 bases between them. This CDR3 is built from 15 residues. In DNA, the CDR3 is TGTGCCAGCAGCTTAGCGGCAGACATGAACACTGAAGCTTTCTTT. This translates into CASSLAADMNTEAFF.

The V gene is TRBV18, the J gene TRBJ1-1; the D is unclear. Trimming stripped 0 bases from V and 1 base from J, with 6 bases between. The germline CDR1 and CDR2 sequences are KGHSH and LQKENI. The CDR3 has 14 residues. The CDR3 nucleotides read TGTGCCAGCTCACCACCAATGTGGAACACTGAAGCTTTCTTT. It specifies CASSPPMWNTEAFF.

The chain is built from TRBV7-9 and TRBJ2-5; 8 bases align to TRBD2. CDR3 length: 16 amino acids. Germline V gene lookup returns CDR1 SEHNR and CDR2 FQNEAQ (reference sequence). The V and J ends lost 5 bases and 3 bases, in that order; junction bases with no gene match: 11. The CDR3 loop reads CASSPKLRLAKETQYF. Written as DNA, the CDR3 is TGTGCCAGCAGCCCGAAGCTCCGACTAGCGAAAGAGACCCAGTACTTC.

With regard to this clone: Within the sample, other DNA sequences also encode this same CDR3. The rearrangement uses TRBV11-2 and TRBJ2-7; 7 nucleotides match TRBD2. The CDR3 totals 15 residues. Germline V gene lookup returns CDR1 SGHAT and CDR2 FQNNGV. V dropped 3 bases and J dropped 3; count of bases not matched to a gene: 8. CDR3 DNA: TGTGCCAGCAGCTTGAGAGGGGCTAGCGGCTACGAGCAGTACTTC. Translation gives CASSLRGASGYEQYF.

This rearrangement joins TRBV29-1 to TRBJ1-2; maybe TRBD1 (6 bases). The V gene's germline CDR1 is SQVTM and CDR2 ANQGSEA. The CDR3 spans 13 residues. V shed 5 bases and J shed 0 bases, with 10 bases lying between them. CDR3 bases: TGCAGCGTTTTAACAGGGTCTAACTATGGCTACACCTTC. Translated, it gives CSVLTGSNYGYTF.

The CDR3 reads CAGGRARHDEQFF. The CDR3, as DNA: TGTGCCGGCGGACGGGCCAGGCATGATGAGCAGTTCTTC. The chain couples TRBV2 to TRBJ2-1; D gene uncertain. The V end was cut by 11 bases, the J end by 8 bases, with 19 bases between. CDR1 and CDR2 (germline): SNHLY, FYNNEI. The CDR3 is 13 residues long.

V usage is TRBV19 and J usage is TRBJ1-1; maybe TRBD1 (6 bases). CDR1 is LNHDA, CDR2 SQIVND, per germline (reference sequence). The CDR3 contains 16 residues. V lost 6 bases to trimming and J lost 3 bases, with 20 bases between them. The CDR3, as DNA: TGTGCCAGTAGGGTCTCACAGGGAGGCCCGCACACTGAAGCTTTCTTT. It translates to CASRVSQGGPHTEAFF.

Note on this clone: One end of the junction varies from germline; a read error may be responsible. The chain joins TRBV10-3 to TRBJ1-1; D possibly corresponds to TRBD1 (6 bases). The CDR3 is made up of 16 amino acids. Germline values: CDR1 ENHRY, CDR2 SYGVKD. The CDR3 protein is CASSPPGHRWNTEAFF. The CDR3 DNA sequence: TGTGCCAGCAGTCCGCCGGGACACCGTTGGAACACTGAAGCTTTCTTT.

The V gene is TRBV27, the J gene TRBJ1-6; no clear D. Germline V CDR1 and CDR2: MNHEY, SMNVEV (reference sequence). Trimming took 3 bases from V and 6 from J, leaving 15 bases between them. This CDR3 has 16 residues. The CDR3 region is CASSFMVGGPNSPLHF. CDR3 bases: TGTGCCAGCAGTTTCATGGTTGGTGGGCCTAATTCACCCCTCCACTTT.

The chain carries TRBV19 and TRBJ2-7, with D perhaps matching TRBD2 (6 bases). V shed 4 bases and J shed 4 bases, with 17 bases lying between them. Germline-derived CDR1 and CDR2 are LNHDA and SQIVND (reference sequence). The CDR3 contains 15 residues. The CDR3 loop reads CASSTPSLGGYEQYF. In nucleotides, the CDR3 is TGTGCCAGTAGTACCCCCTCACTAGGAGGGTACGAGCAGTACTTC.

V and J are TRBV27 and TRBJ2-1; 14 bases are a match to TRBD2. The CDR3 covers 19 residues. V gave up 3 bases and J gave up 6 bases; unmatched junction bases: 13. Germline CDR1 is MNHEY and CDR2 is SMNVEV (reference sequence). Here the CDR3 reads CASSFLTSGRAIKLNEQFF. The CDR3, as DNA: TGTGCCAGCAGTTTCTTGACTAGCGGGAGGGCCATCAAACTCAATGAGCAGTTCTTC.

This chain joins TRBV7-2 and TRBJ2-3, with 10 bases aligning to TRBD1. The CDR3 sequence is 16 residues long. Germline CDR1 SGHTA, CDR2 FQGNSA. Trimming at V came to 1 base and at J to 4 bases, leaving 5 bases not matched to a gene. The CDR3 DNA sequence: TGTGCCAGCAGCTTAGTAGGGACAGGGGATGCAGATACGCAGTATTTT. Amino acids: CASSLVGTGDADTQYF.

The chain combines TRBV2 with TRBJ2-1; TRBD1 or TRBD2 may be the D gene (5 bases each). Between the trimmed V and J ends, which lost 4 bases and 0 bases, there was a span of 19 bases. Germline CDR1 SNHLY, CDR2 FYNNEI. CDR3 length: 18 amino acids. The CDR3 nucleotides are TGTGCCAGCAGTGTCCCCCGTACCGGTGGGGGCTCCTACAATGAGCAGTTCTTC. Translating it yields CASSVPRTGGGSYNEQFF.

The CDR3 DNA sequence: TGTGCCAGCAGCTTAACCGGGACTAGTGTATACAATGAGCAGTTCTTC. Residues: CASSLTGTSVYNEQFF. This chain joins TRBV7-3 and TRBJ2-1, with 8 bases fitting TRBD2. Per germline, CDR1 SGHTA and CDR2 FQGTGA. This CDR3 contains 16 residues. V shed 0 bases, J shed 4 bases, and the junction held 5 bases outside the gene matches. The full variable domain, rest sourced from reference TRBV7-3 and TRBJ2-1, is GAGVSQTPSNKVTEKGKYVELRCDPISGHTALYWYRQSLGQGPEFLIYFQGTGAADDSGLPNDRFFAVRPEGSVSTLKIQRTERGDSAVYLCASSLTGTSVYNEQFFGPGTRLTVL.

This chain uses TRBV21-1 with TRBJ1-1. TRBV21-1 is flagged as a pseudogene. This CDR3 spans 13 amino acids. The CDR3 DNA follows: TGTGCCAGCAGCGATGGCGGGAACACTGAAGCTTTCTTT. Translated: CASSDGGNTEAFF.

The chain is built from TRBV7-3 and TRBJ1-1; D is unresolved. V was trimmed by 5 bases and J by 11 bases, leaving 18 bases between them. The CDR3 is 13 residues long. Looked up from germline, CDR1 is SGHTA and CDR2 is FQGTGA. CDR3 nucleotide sequence: TGTGCCAGCAGCCCAGGACCGGGAACATTGGCTTTCTTT. The encoded protein is CASSPGPGTLAFF.

This chain links TRBV9 with TRBJ2-1, with no clear D. Germline assignment: CDR1 SGDLS and CDR2 YYNGEE. The V and J ends lost 4 bases and 6 bases respectively, with 20 bases between them. CDR3 length equals 16 residues. The CDR3 DNA sequence: TGTGCCAGCAGCCTCCTGGGGTCTACTACGGGCAATGAGCAGTTCTTC. Protein product: CASSLLGSTTGNEQFF.